The sequence of this TCR beta chain was determined in a study of T-cell reconstitution after alpha-beta-depleted transplantation in children. This clonotype was observed a handful of times. Unique molecular identifiers were incorporated during preparation of the TCRbeta library. TCRdb recomputed calls from the PCR reads with MiXCR, one row per CDR3 protein. The sample contains some 490,000 distinct CDR3 sequences, approximately 12% of which appear only once. V lost 5 bases and J lost 4; bases outside the gene matches: 5. CDR3 length equals 14 residues. CDR1 is MNHEY and CDR2 is SVGAGI in the germline V gene.

The rearrangement joins TRBV6-5 to TRBJ1-1; the match to TRBD1 covers 9 bases. The specimen was PBMCs from the stem cell graft donor, collected from the stem cell graft. This receptor was obtained from a human donor who donated a stem cell graft to a child with combined immunodeficiency. CDR3: CASSLQGAVTEAFF. The CDR3 DNA reads TGTGCCAGCAGTCTACAGGGGGCGGTCACTGAAGCTTTCTTT.